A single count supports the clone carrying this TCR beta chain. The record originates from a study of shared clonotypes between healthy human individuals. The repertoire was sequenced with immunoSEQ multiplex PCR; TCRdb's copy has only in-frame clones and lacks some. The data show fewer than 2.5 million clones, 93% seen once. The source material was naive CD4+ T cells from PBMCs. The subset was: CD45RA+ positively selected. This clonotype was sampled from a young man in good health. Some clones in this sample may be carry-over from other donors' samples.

The CDR3 nucleotides are TGTGCCAGCAGCTTGCAATCTGCTAACTATGGCTACACCTTC. This encodes CASSLQSANYGYTF. The chain links TRBV5-4 to TRBJ1-2; D not certain. The CDR3 totals 14 residues. V lost 1 base and J lost 0, with 7 bases in between. Looked up from germline, CDR1 is SGHNT and CDR2 is YYREEE (reference sequence).